These 16 T cell receptor beta chains were all obtained from the same sample, sequenced in a study of blood T cell repertoires in COVID-19. The data were produced by immunoSEQ multiplex PCR, yet TCRdb's version contains in-frame clones alone and is incomplete. The repertoire consists of tens of thousands of clones, with roughly 90% occurring once and the leading ten covering around 1.2%. The material sequenced was peripheral blood. Every receptor here comes from a woman aged 55-69 years with acute or convalescent COVID-19.

This chain connects TRBV5-1 to TRBJ1-6; unclear D gene. V was trimmed by 3 bases and J by 6 bases, leaving 16 bases between them. The CDR3 length is 16 residues. Germline CDR1 is SGHRS and CDR2 is YFSETQ. CDR3 coding DNA: TGCGCCAGCAGCTATCCGGACTCAAAGGGTAATTCACCCCTCCACTTT. The encoded protein is CASSYPDSKGNSPLHF.

The chain carries TRBV21-1 and TRBJ2-7; no check of the table's D call, TRBD2, against the DNA was made. TRBV21-1 is termed a pseudogene. The CDR3 runs 14 residues. The CDR3 is CASSKHPPGYEQYV. CDR3 in DNA: TGTGCCAGCAGCAAACACCCCCCGGGCTACGAGCAGTACGTC.

The CDR3 sequence is CASSLGTGASTDTQYF. CDR3 coding DNA: TGTGCCAGCAGCCTGGGGACAGGGGCGAGCACAGATACGCAGTATTTT. The chain couples TRBV7-9 to TRBJ2-3; 10 positions agree with TRBD1. The J segment lost 0 bases and the V segment lost 5 bases, leaving 5 bases of the junction unmatched. CDR3 length: 16 amino acids. Germline values: CDR1 SEHNR, CDR2 FQNEAQ (reference sequence).

The rearrangement joins TRBV5-1 to TRBJ1-1; the match to TRBD1 covers 9 bases. The V and J ends lost 2 bases and 3 bases, in that order; junction bases with no gene match: 8. The V gene's germline CDR1 is SGHRS and CDR2 YFSETQ. The CDR3 is made up of 16 amino acids. The CDR3 region is CASSFRDRVGDTEAFF. The CDR3 DNA sequence: TGCGCCAGCAGCTTCCGGGACAGGGTTGGGGACACTGAAGCTTTCTTT.

This clone was picked up one time. J is TRBJ2-5 and V is TRBV5-4; D is possibly TRBD2 (6 bases). V lost 0 bases and J 0 bases, leaving 9 bases between the germline ends. The CDR3 totals 15 residues. In germline, CDR1 is SGHNT, CDR2 YYREEE (reference sequence). The CDR3 protein is CASSLGDFNQETQYF. The DNA for the CDR3 is TGTGCCAGCAGCTTGGGGGACTTCAACCAAGAGACCCAGTACTTC.

V is TRBV10-2 and J is TRBJ1-2, with unresolved D. V lost 3 bases and J lost 0, with 14 bases in between. The CDR3 covers 16 residues. Germline V gives CDR1 WSHSY, CDR2 SAAADI. Written as DNA, the CDR3 is TGCGCCAGCAGTGAAGGGAGACGCCGAGCTAACTATGGCTACACCTTC. The encoded protein is CASSEGRRRANYGYTF.

This clone was seen a single time. The chain links TRBV25-1 to TRBJ1-6; weak D call: TRBD1 (6 bases). The CDR3 runs 14 residues. CDR1 and CDR2 from the germline V gene are MGHDK and SYGVNS. The V end lost 4 bases, the J end lost 10 bases, and 14 bases lay between the germline ends. Written as DNA, the CDR3 is TGTGCCAGCAGTGTTGGGGGGAGGGGGTCACCCCTCCACTTT. As protein: CASSVGGRGSPLHF.

The chain carries TRBV4-2 and TRBJ2-3, with D possibly being TRBD2 (6 bases). The V and J ends lost 2 bases and 0 bases respectively, with 9 bases between them. This CDR3 contains 15 residues. In germline, CDR1 is LGHNA, CDR2 YNFKEQ. CDR3 protein: CASSQPGDSTDTQYF. Here the CDR3 DNA reads TGTGCCAGCAGCCAACCGGGAGATAGCACAGATACGCAGTATTTT.

The J gene is TRBJ2-3, the V gene TRBV28, with 9 bases lining up with TRBD1. Germline values: CDR1 MDHEN, CDR2 SYDVKM. The V and J ends lost 1 base and 6 bases, in that order; junction bases with no gene match: 5. The CDR3 covers 15 residues. CDR3 DNA sequence: TGTGCCAGCAGTTTATTCGGGACAGGGACGGATACGCAGTATTTT. Translating gives CASSLFGTGTDTQYF.

The V call is TRBV19, the J call TRBJ1-1; D perhaps matches TRBD1 (5 bases). The CDR3 has 11 amino acids. Germline CDR1 reads LNHDA; CDR2 reads SQIVND (reference sequence). V lost 10 bases and J lost 4, with 10 bases in between. The CDR3 loop reads CATQGSTEAFF. CDR3 coding DNA: TGTGCCACCCAGGGTAGCACTGAAGCTTTCTTT. The full variable domain, completed using reference TRBV19 and TRBJ1-1, is DGGITQSPKYLFRKEGQNVTLSCEQNLNHDAMYWYRQDPGQGLRLIYYSQIVNDFQKGDIAEGYSVSREKKESFPLTVTSAQKNPTAFYLCATQGSTEAFFGQGTRLTVV.

This rearrangement joins TRBV5-1 to TRBJ2-5; 8 nucleotides line up with TRBD1. The CDR3 runs 14 residues. Germline V gene sequence: CDR1 SGHRS, CDR2 YFSETQ. Trimming at V came to 5 bases and at J to 4 bases, leaving 7 bases not matched to a gene. CDR3 residues: CASRPRTGIETQYF. The DNA for the CDR3 is TGCGCCAGCAGACCCAGGACAGGGATAGAGACCCAGTACTTC.

The chain has TRBV6-5 and TRBJ2-7; 9 bases match TRBD2. Germline CDR1 MNHEY, CDR2 SVGAGI. CDR3 length: 14 residues. V shed 7 bases and J 3 bases; nucleotides not matched to a gene: 7. The CDR3 loop reads CASTGREGLYEQYV. The CDR3 coding sequence is TGTGCCAGCACCGGGCGGGAGGGCCTCTACGAGCAGTACGTC.

The rearrangement links TRBV5-5 to TRBJ1-1; D is perhaps TRBD1 (5 bases). CDR1 and CDR2 (germline): SGHKS, YYEKEE (reference sequence). This CDR3 spans 14 amino acids. The V and J ends lost 2 bases and 1 base respectively, with 9 bases between them. The CDR3 DNA reads TGTGCCAGCAGCTTTTCCGGGGGGAACACTGAAGCTTTCTTT. Translating it yields CASSFSGGNTEAFF. Variable domain in full (rest from reference TRBV5-5 and TRBJ1-1): DAGVTQSPTHLIKTRGQQVTLRCSPISGHKSVSWYQQVLGQGPQFIFQYYEKEERGRGNFPDRFSARQFPNYSSELNVNALLLGDSALYLCASSFSGGNTEAFFGQGTRLTVV.

The chain employs TRBV20-1 and TRBJ2-7; the D is unclear. V gave up 6 bases and J gave up 7 bases, with 13 bases separating them. The germline CDR1 and CDR2 sequences are DFQATT and SNEGSKA (reference sequence). The CDR3 is 11 residues long. CDR3 sequence: CSAPYAGEQYV. The CDR3 DNA reads TGCAGTGCCCCTTACGCAGGAGAGCAGTACGTC.

The rearrangement uses TRBV5-1 and TRBJ2-1; 9 bases map to TRBD1. With V trimmed by 4 bases and J by 2 bases, 4 bases remained unmatched. Germline lookup yields CDR1 SGHRS and CDR2 YFSETQ. The CDR3 runs to 15 residues. The CDR3 sequence: CASSADRGAYNEQFF. The CDR3 DNA reads TGCGCCAGCAGCGCCGACAGGGGGGCCTACAATGAGCAGTTCTTC.

The chain is built from TRBV6-5 and TRBJ1-2, with a possible D match to TRBD1 (6 bases). CDR3 length: 12 residues. Trimming removed 2 bases from V and 7 bases from J, with 8 bases in between. Per germline, CDR1 MNHEY and CDR2 SVGAGI. For the CDR3, the DNA is TGTGCCAGCAGTTACGCAGGGGTTGGCTACACCTTC. Residues: CASSYAGVGYTF.